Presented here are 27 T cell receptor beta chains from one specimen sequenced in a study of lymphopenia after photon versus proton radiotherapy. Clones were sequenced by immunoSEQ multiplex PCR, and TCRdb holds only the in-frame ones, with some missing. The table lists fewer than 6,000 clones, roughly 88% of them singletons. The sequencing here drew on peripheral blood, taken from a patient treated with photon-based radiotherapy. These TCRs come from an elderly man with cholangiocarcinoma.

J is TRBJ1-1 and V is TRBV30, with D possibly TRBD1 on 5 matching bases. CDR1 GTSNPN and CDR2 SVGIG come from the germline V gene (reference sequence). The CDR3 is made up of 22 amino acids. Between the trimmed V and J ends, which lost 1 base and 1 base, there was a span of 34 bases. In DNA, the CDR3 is TGTGCCTGGAGTGGATTCCCTAATTCCAGGGTTTGGATGTTACATGGGAACACTGAAGCTTTCTTT. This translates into CAWSGFPNSRVWMLHGNTEAFF.

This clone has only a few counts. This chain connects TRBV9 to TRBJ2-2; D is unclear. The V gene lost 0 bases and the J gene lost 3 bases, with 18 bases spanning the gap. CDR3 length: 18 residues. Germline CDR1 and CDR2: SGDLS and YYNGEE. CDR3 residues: CASSVGLTSIIYTGELFF. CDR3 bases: TGTGCCAGCAGCGTAGGGCTCACCTCGATTATTTACACCGGGGAGCTGTTTTTT. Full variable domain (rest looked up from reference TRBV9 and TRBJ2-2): DSGVTQTPKHLITATGQRVTLRCSPRSGDLSVYWYQQSLDQGLQFLIQYYNGEERAKGNILERFSAQQFPDLHSELNLSSLELGDSALYFCASSVGLTSIIYTGELFFGEGSRLTVL.

CDR3: CASSRTGGTEAFF. The CDR3 DNA reads as TGTGCCAGTTCACGGACAGGCGGCACTGAAGCTTTCTTT. The chain is built from TRBV14 and TRBJ1-1; 7 bases are a match to TRBD1. Trimming took 9 bases from V and 4 from J; bases not matched to a gene: 8. The CDR3 contains 13 residues. In germline, CDR1 is SGHDN, CDR2 FVKESK.

The CDR3 sequence: CASSPRLGRGTDTQYF. The CDR3 DNA is TGTGCCAGCAGCCCCCGTTTGGGTAGGGGCACAGATACGCAGTATTTT. The V and J genes are TRBV9 and TRBJ2-3; D is ambiguous. There are 16 residues in the CDR3. The V end was cut by 4 bases, the J end by 1 base, with 16 bases between. Per the germline V gene, CDR1 is SGDLS and CDR2 is YYNGEE.

DNA of the CDR3: TGCGCCAGCAGCGGCGGGACGGTTTCCTACGAGCAGTACTTC. This codes for CASSGGTVSYEQYF. The V gene is TRBV5-1, the J gene TRBJ2-7; weak D call: TRBD2 (6 bases). The CDR3 has 14 residues. Between the trimmed V and J ends, which lost 4 bases and 1 base, there was a span of 12 bases. The V gene's germline CDR1 is SGHRS and CDR2 YFSETQ.

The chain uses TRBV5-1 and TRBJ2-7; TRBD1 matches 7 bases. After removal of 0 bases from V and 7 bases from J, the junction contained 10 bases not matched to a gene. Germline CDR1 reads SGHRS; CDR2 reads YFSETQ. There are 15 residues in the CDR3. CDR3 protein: CASSLGQGRQDEQYF. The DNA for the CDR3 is TGCGCCAGCAGCTTGGGACAGGGCCGCCAGGATGAGCAGTACTTC. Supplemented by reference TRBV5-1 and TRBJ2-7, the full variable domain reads KAGVTQTPRYLIKTRGQQVTLSCSPISGHRSVSWYQQTPGQGLQFLFEYFSETQRNKGNFPGRFSGRQFSNSRSEMNVSTLELGDSALYLCASSLGQGRQDEQYFGPGTRLTVT.

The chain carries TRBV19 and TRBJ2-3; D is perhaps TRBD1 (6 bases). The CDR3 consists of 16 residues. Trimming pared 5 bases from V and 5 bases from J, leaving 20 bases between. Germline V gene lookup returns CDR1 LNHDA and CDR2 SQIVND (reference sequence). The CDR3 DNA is TGTGCCAGTAGTCTCCACTCGGGGACAAGTCGAGATACGCAGTATTTT. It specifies CASSLHSGTSRDTQYF.

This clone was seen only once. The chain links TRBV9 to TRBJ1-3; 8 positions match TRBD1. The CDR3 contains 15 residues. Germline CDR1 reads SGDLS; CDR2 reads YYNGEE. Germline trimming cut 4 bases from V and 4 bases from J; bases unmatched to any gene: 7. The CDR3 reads CASSLRTGPGNTIYF. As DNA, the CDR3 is TGTGCCAGCAGCCTCCGGACAGGGCCAGGAAACACCATATATTTT.

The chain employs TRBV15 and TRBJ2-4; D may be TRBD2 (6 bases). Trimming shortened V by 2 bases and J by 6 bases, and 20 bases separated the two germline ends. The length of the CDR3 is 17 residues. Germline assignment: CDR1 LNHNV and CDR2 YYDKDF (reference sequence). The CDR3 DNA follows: TGTGCCACCAGCAGACCCGGACTGGCGCGGGGTCGAAACATTCAGTACTTC. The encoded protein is CATSRPGLARGRNIQYF.

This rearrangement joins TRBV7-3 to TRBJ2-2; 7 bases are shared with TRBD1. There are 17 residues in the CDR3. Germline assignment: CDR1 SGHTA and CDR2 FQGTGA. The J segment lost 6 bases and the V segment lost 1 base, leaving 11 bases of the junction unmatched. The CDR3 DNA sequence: TGTGCCAGCAGCTTAAGGGGAGTAGGGGGCTGGTCCGGGGAGCTGTTTTTT. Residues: CASSLRGVGGWSGELFF.

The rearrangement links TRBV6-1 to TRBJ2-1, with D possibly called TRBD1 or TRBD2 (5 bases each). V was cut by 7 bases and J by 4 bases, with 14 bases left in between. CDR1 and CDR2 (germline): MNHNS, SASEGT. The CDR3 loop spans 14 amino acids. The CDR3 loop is CASKGRQSYNEQFF. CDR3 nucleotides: TGTGCCAGCAAGGGGAGACAGAGTTACAATGAGCAGTTCTTC.

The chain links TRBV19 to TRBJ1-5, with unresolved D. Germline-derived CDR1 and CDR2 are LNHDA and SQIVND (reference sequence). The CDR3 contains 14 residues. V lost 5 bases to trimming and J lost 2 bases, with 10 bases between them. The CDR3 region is CASSVLGRNQPQHF. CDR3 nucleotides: TGTGCCAGTAGTGTGTTGGGCCGCAATCAGCCCCAGCATTTT.

CDR3 DNA: TGTGCCAGCATTTATAGGGGCCCAGGTCAGCCCCAGCATTTT. This codes for CASIYRGPGQPQHF. The chain employs TRBV6-1 and TRBJ1-5; D possibly corresponds to TRBD1 (5 bases). V lost 7 bases and J 6 bases, leaving 16 bases between the germline ends. The CDR3 contains 14 residues. The germline V gene has CDR1 MNHNS and CDR2 SASEGT.

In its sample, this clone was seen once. In nucleotides, the CDR3 is TGTGCCAGCAGCCTTAAGCGAGGGGACGGCTCCTATAATTCACCCCTCCACTTT. This gives the protein CASSLKRGDGSYNSPLHF. The V and J genes are TRBV21-1 and TRBJ1-6. TRBV21-1 is a pseudogene locus. The CDR3 extends over 18 amino acids.

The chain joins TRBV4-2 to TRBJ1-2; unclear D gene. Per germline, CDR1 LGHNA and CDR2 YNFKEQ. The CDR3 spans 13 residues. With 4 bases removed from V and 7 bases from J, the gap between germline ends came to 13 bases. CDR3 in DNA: TGTGCCAGCAGCCTACCCGGCCTTGGTGGCTACACCTTC. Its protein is CASSLPGLGGYTF.

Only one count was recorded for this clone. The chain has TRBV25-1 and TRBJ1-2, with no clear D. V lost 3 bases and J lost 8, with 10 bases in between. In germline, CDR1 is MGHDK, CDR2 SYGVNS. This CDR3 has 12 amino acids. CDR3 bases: TGTGCCAGCAGTGATCGCCAGAGGGGCTACACCTTC. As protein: CASSDRQRGYTF.

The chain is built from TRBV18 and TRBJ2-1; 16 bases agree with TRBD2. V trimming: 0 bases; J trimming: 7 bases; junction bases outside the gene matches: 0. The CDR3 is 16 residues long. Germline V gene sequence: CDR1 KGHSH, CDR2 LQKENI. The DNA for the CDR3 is TGTGCCAGCTCACCACCGGGACTAGCGGGGGGGAATGAGCAGTTCTTC. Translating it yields CASSPPGLAGGNEQFF. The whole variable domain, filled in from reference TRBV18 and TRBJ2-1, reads NAGVMQNPRHLVRRRGQEARLRCSPMKGHSHVYWYRQLPEEGLKFMVYLQKENIIDESGMPKERFSAEFPKEGPSILRIQQVVRGDSAAYFCASSPPGLAGGNEQFFGPGTRLTVL.

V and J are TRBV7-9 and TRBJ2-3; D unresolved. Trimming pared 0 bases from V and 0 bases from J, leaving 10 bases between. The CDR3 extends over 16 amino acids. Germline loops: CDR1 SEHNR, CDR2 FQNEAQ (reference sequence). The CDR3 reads CASSLAAPVSTDTQYF. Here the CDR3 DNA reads TGTGCCAGCAGCTTAGCAGCGCCCGTTAGCACAGATACGCAGTATTTT.

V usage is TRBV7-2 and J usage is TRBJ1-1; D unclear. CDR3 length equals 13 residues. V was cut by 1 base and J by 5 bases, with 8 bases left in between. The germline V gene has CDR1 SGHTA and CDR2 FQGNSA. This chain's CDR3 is CASSLGSLTEAFF. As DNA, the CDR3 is TGTGCCAGCAGCTTAGGATCCCTGACTGAAGCTTTCTTT. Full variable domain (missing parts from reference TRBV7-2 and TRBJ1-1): GAGVSQSPSNKVTEKGKDVELRCDPISGHTALYWYRQSLGQGLEFLIYFQGNSAPDKSGLPSDRFSAERTGGSVSTLTIQRTQQEDSAVYLCASSLGSLTEAFFGQGTRLTVV.

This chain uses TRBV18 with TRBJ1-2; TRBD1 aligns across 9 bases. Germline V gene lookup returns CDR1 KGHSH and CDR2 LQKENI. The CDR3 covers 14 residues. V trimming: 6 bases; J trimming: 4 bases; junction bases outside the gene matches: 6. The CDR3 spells CASSPTGGIYGYTF. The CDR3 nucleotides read TGTGCCAGCTCGCCGACAGGGGGTATCTATGGCTACACCTTC. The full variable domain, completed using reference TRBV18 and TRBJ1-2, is NAGVMQNPRHLVRRRGQEARLRCSPMKGHSHVYWYRQLPEEGLKFMVYLQKENIIDESGMPKERFSAEFPKEGPSILRIQQVVRGDSAAYFCASSPTGGIYGYTFGSGTRLTVV.

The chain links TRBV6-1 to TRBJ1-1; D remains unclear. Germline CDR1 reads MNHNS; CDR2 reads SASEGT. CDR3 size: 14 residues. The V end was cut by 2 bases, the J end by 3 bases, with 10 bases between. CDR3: CASSESHTHTEAFF. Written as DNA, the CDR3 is TGTGCCAGCAGTGAAAGTCACACCCACACTGAAGCTTTCTTT.

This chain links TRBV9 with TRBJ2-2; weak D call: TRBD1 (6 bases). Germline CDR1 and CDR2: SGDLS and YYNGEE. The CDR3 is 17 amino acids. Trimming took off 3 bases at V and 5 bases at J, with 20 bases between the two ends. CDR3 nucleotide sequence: TGTGCCAGCAGCGCAAAACAGGGTGGCGTGGGTACCGGGGAGCTGTTTTTT. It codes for CASSAKQGGVGTGELFF. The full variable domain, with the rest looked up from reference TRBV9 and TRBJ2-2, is DSGVTQTPKHLITATGQRVTLRCSPRSGDLSVYWYQQSLDQGLQFLIQYYNGEERAKGNILERFSAQQFPDLHSELNLSSLELGDSALYFCASSAKQGGVGTGELFFGEGSRLTVL.

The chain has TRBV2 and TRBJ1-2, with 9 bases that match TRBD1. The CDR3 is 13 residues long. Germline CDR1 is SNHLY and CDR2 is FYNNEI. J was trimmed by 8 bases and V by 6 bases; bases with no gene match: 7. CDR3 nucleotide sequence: TGTGCCAGCAGCGTTGGACAGGGGAGAGGCTACACCTTC. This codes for CASSVGQGRGYTF.

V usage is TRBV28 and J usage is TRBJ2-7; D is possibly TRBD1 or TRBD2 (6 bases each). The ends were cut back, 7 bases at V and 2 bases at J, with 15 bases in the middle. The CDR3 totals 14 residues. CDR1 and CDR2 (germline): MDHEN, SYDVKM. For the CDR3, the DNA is TGTGCCAGCATTCGAGGGGGGCGCCCCTACGAGCAGTACTTC. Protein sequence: CASIRGGRPYEQYF.

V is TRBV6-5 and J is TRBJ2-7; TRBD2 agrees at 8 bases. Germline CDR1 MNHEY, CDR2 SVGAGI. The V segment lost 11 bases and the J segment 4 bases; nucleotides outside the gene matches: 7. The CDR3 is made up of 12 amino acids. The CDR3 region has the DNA TGTGCCGGGGTCCCGGGGGGGTACGAGCAGTACTTC. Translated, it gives CAGVPGGYEQYF.

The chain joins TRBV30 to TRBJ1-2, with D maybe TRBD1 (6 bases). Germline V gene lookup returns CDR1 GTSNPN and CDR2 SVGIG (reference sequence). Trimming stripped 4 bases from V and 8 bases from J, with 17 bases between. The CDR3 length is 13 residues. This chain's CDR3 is CAWTHGGGRGYTF. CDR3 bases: TGTGCCTGGACCCACGGCGGGGGGCGAGGCTACACCTTC.

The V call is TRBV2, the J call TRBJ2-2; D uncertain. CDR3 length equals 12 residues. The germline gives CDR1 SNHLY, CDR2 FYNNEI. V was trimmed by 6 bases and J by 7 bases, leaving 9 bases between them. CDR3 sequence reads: CASRALYGELFF. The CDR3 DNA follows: TGTGCCAGCAGGGCCCTCTACGGGGAGCTGTTTTTT.